This is a list of T cell receptor beta chains from one sample in a study of identical twins. TCRdb used MiXCR to reprocess the 5' RACE reads, holding one entry per CDR3 protein. This table holds some 760,000 distinct CDR3 sequences, about 18% found once. The same data also contributed to another study, on T cells expressing NK-cell markers.

The sequenced material came from PBMCs. The receptors originated from a woman aged 18-29 years in good health. Each CDR3 is given with its conserved first and last residue. D genes are given only for firm matches. Size is stated for part of the rows, as once, few or many counts, or as a class when the clone is expanded.

TRBV7-9	-	TRBJ2-3	few	TGTGCCAGCAGCGCCGGGGAGCTGCGAGATACGCAGTGTTTT	CASSAGELRDTQCF
TRBV5-6	TRBD2	TRBJ2-2	few	TGTGCCAGCAGCTCGAGAGCGGGAGGAAGAACCGGGGAGCTGTTTTTT	CASSSRAGGRTGELFF
TRBV20-1	-	TRBJ1-1	many	TGCAGTGCTAAAAAGGGGCTGGAGACTGAAGCTTTCTTT	CSAKKGLETEAFF
TRBV7-2	-	TRBJ2-3	-	TGTGCCAGCAGCTGGGCCGGGACCACTAGCACAGATACGCAGTATTTT	CASSWAGTTSTDTQYF
TRBV30	-	TRBJ2-5	-	TGTGCCTATACAGGTTTATCGCAAGAGACCCAGTACTTC	CAYTGLSQETQYF
TRBV20-1	-	TRBJ2-1	-	TGCAGTGCTAGGGTTAGGCTAGCGCGTTCTCTCGATGAGCAGTTCTTC	CSARVRLARSLDEQFF
TRBV5-1	-	TRBJ2-3	few	TGCGCCAGCAGCTTGGAACGGGGCCCAGATACGCAGTATTTT	CASSLERGPDTQYF
TRBV7-7	TRBD2	TRBJ2-7	-	TGTGCTAGCAGCTTGGAGACTAGCGGGGGTGGAGAGCAGTACTTC	CASSLETSGGGEQYF
TRBV14	-	TRBJ2-7	many	TGTGCCAGCAGCCAAGATCCCAGCTCCTACGAGCAGTACTTC	CASSQDPSSYEQYF
TRBV12-3/TRBV12-4	TRBD2	TRBJ2-1	few	TGTGCCAGCAGTTCCGTGCCGGGAGGAGCCTCCTACAATGAGCAGTTCTTC	CASSSVPGGASYNEQFF
TRBV9	TRBD2	TRBJ2-7	few	TGTGCCAGCAGCCCCACACTAGCGGGAGGTTACGAGCAGTACTTC	CASSPTLAGGYEQYF
TRBV18	TRBD2	TRBJ2-4	few	TGTGCCAGCTCACCACCAGGACTAGCTGGTGGCAAAAACATTCAGTACTTC	CASSPPGLAGGKNIQYF
TRBV20-1	-	TRBJ2-7	-	TGCAGTGCCCCAGGGGTAGCCTACGAGCAGTACTTC	CSAPGVAYEQYF
TRBV7-2	-	TRBJ1-2	few	TGTGCCAGCAGCCGACAGCTCCAAAGGGGCTATGGCTACACCTTC	CASSRQLQRGYGYTF
TRBV20-1	-	TRBJ2-7	-	TGCAGTGCTGTTCTTGCGGACGAGCAGTACTTC	CSAVLADEQYF